Below are 25 T cell receptor beta chains sequenced from a single sample in a study of T cells in Graves' hyperthyroidism and ophthalmopathy. Authors of the study amplified TCR beta CDR3 regions from RNA transcripts. The TCR CDR3 was amplified in a first-round RT-PCR using the HTBI primer set. TCRdb re-called the multiplex PCR reads through MiXCR, storing one row per CDR3 protein. The sample holds 660,000 or so distinct CDR3 sequences, more than 20% seen once. The sample consisted of blood. These receptors were taken from a man aged 25 to 45 with Graves' ophthalmopathy.

This clonotype was seen only a few times. V and J are TRBV7-8 and TRBJ2-7; 9 bases agree with TRBD1. With V trimmed by 4 bases and J by 2 bases, 6 bases remained unmatched. The germline CDR1 and CDR2 sequences are SGHVS and FQNEAQ. The CDR3 length is 15 residues. CDR3 sequence: CASSWGQGGAYEQYF. In DNA form, the CDR3 reads TGTGCCAGCAGCTGGGGACAGGGAGGGGCCTACGAGCAGTACTTC.

This clonotype was recorded a few times. This chain's CDR3 is CSAPGGTEAFF. In DNA form, the CDR3 reads TGCAGTGCTCCAGGGGGAACTGAAGCTTTCTTT. The chain employs TRBV20-1 and TRBJ1-1; 7 positions agree with TRBD1. Germline CDR1 and CDR2: DFQATT and SNEGSKA (reference sequence). V shed 5 bases and J 5 bases; nucleotides not matched to a gene: 2. The CDR3 is 11 amino acids.

The V call is TRBV4-3, the J call TRBJ2-1; possibly TRBD2 for D (6 bases). CDR1 is LGHNA and CDR2 is YSLEER in the germline V gene. Between the trimmed V and J ends, which lost 0 bases and 10 bases, there was a span of 10 bases. The CDR3 totals 13 residues. The CDR3 sequence: CASSQDRAGEQFF. CDR3 sequence (DNA): TGCGCCAGCAGCCAAGATCGGGCGGGGGAGCAGTTCTTC.

This clonotype has just a few counts. This sequence joins TRBV12-3 or TRBV12-4 and TRBJ2-3; possibly TRBD1 for D (5 bases). This CDR3 region has 16 residues. The germline V and J ends were trimmed by 5 bases and 3 bases, with 18 bases remaining between them. Written as DNA, the CDR3 is TGTGCCAGCAGTCCGCTTGACAGCCGCATAACAGATACGCAGTATTTT. It translates to CASSPLDSRITDTQYF.

J is TRBJ2-3 and V is TRBV18; maybe TRBD1 (6 bases). Germline V gene data show CDR1 as KGHSH and CDR2 as LQKENI. With 4 bases removed from V and 2 bases from J, the gap between germline ends came to 10 bases. This CDR3 is 14 amino acids long. The CDR3 DNA is TGTGCCAGCTCACATGGACAGCACACAGATACGCAGTATTTT. Translating gives CASSHGQHTDTQYF.

The chain recombines TRBV5-4 with TRBJ2-5, with a possible D match to TRBD2 (5 bases). Germline V gives CDR1 SGHNT, CDR2 YYREEE (reference sequence). This CDR3 has 15 residues. Trimming pared 2 bases from V and 0 bases from J, leaving 11 bases between. The CDR3 here is CASSFNRGYQETQYF. The CDR3 nucleotides are TGTGCCAGCAGCTTTAACCGCGGGTACCAAGAGACCCAGTACTTC.

Ten or more counts support this clonotype. The chain has TRBV6-2 or TRBV6-3 and TRBJ2-7; possibly TRBD1 or TRBD2 for D (5 bases each). Germline V gene data show CDR1 as MNHEY and CDR2 as SVGEGT. The CDR3 consists of 16 residues. The V gene lost 6 bases and the J gene lost 5 bases, with 23 bases spanning the gap. This CDR3 reads CASSHPPPGPADEQYF. The DNA for the CDR3 is TGTGCCAGCAGCCACCCCCCGCCGGGACCTGCTGACGAGCAGTACTTC.

The chain links TRBV4-1 to TRBJ2-7; 8 nucleotides line up with TRBD2. V lost 1 base to trimming and J lost 2 bases; unmatched junction nucleotides: 4. This CDR3 has 15 amino acids. Per germline, CDR1 MGHRA and CDR2 YSYEKL. The CDR3 sequence is CASSQGVAGPYEQYF. In DNA, the CDR3 is TGCGCCAGCAGCCAAGGAGTAGCGGGACCCTACGAGCAGTACTTC.

In this sample, this clonotype turned up many times. This rearrangement joins TRBV2 to TRBJ1-4; no clear D gene. CDR1 and CDR2 (germline): SNHLY, FYNNEI. The germline V and J ends were trimmed by 7 bases and 8 bases, with 14 bases remaining between them. This CDR3 is 13 amino acids long. The CDR3: CASTYGSGEKLFF. CDR3 DNA: TGTGCCAGCACGTACGGTTCTGGCGAAAAACTGTTTTTT.

This clonotype has ten or more counts. This sequence joins TRBV11-2 and TRBJ1-5; D call uncertain. The V and J ends lost 0 bases and 6 bases respectively, with 12 bases between them. This CDR3 is built from 15 residues. Germline V lookup: CDR1 SGHAT, CDR2 FQNNGV. Here the CDR3 reads CASSLEHSQSQPQHF. The CDR3 DNA reads TGTGCCAGCAGCTTAGAACACAGCCAAAGTCAGCCCCAGCATTTT.

The chain combines TRBV6-1 with TRBJ2-2; perhaps D is TRBD1 or TRBD2 (5 bases each). The germline CDR1 and CDR2 sequences are MNHNS and SASEGT. This CDR3 region has 15 residues. Deletions cut 11 bases from V and 1 base from J, with 17 bases between. The CDR3 nucleotides are TGTGCCCTCCTGGGGGTCAACCTGAACACCGGGGAGCTGTTTTTT. Its translation: CALLGVNLNTGELFF.

There are many counts of this clonotype. V gene TRBV12-3 or TRBV12-4 combines with J gene TRBJ1-5; D uncertain. V shed 0 bases and J shed 7 bases, with 13 bases lying between them. This CDR3 spans 15 amino acids. The CDR3 nucleotides read TGTGCCAGCAGTTTAGCGTTTCCAGGCAGGCAGCCCCAGCATTTT. Translated, it gives CASSLAFPGRQPQHF.

The chain joins TRBV6-2 or TRBV6-3 to TRBJ1-3; D uncertain. CDR3 length equals 15 residues. The ends were cut back, 8 bases at V and 0 bases at J, with 14 bases in the middle. The V gene's germline CDR1 is MNHEY and CDR2 SVGEGT. The CDR3 here is CASHTDRVSGNTIYF. DNA for the CDR3: TGTGCCAGCCACACGGACCGAGTCTCTGGAAACACCATATATTTT.

This clonotype was counted ten times or more. The chain combines TRBV5-1 with TRBJ1-1; D gene ambiguous. Trimming took off 0 bases at V and 1 base at J, with 16 bases between the two ends. The CDR3 is 17 residues long. Germline V lookup: CDR1 SGHRS, CDR2 YFSETQ. CDR3 sequence reads: CASSLAVGGSGNTEAFF. Written as DNA, the CDR3 is TGCGCCAGCAGCTTGGCCGTGGGCGGTTCGGGGAACACTGAAGCTTTCTTT.

The genes are TRBV30 and TRBJ1-2, with TRBD1 matching over 7 bases. Germline V lookup: CDR1 GTSNPN, CDR2 SVGIG (reference sequence). V trimming: 5 bases; J trimming: 5 bases; junction bases outside the gene matches: 8. The CDR3 runs to 13 residues. The DNA for the CDR3 is TGTGCCTGGGTGACAGGGAAGGGGTATGGCTACACCTTC. Translated: CAWVTGKGYGYTF.

Many counts were recorded for this clonotype. This chain links TRBV3-1 with TRBJ2-3, with 13 bases matching TRBD2. The CDR3 spans 18 residues. In germline, CDR1 is LGHDT, CDR2 YNNKEL (reference sequence). V shed 7 bases and J 6 bases; nucleotides not matched to a gene: 16. CDR3 nucleotides: TGTGCCAGCACCTCTGGGACTAGCGGGAACCAACCATTGGATACGCAGTATTTT. Amino acids: CASTSGTSGNQPLDTQYF.

This clonotype occurred a few times. J is TRBJ2-5 and V is TRBV7-9, with TRBD2 identical over 16 bases. The J segment lost 5 bases and the V segment lost 5 bases, leaving 8 bases of the junction unmatched. The germline V gene encodes CDR1 SEHNR and CDR2 FQNEAQ (reference sequence). The CDR3 spans 17 residues. In nucleotides, the CDR3 is TGTGCCAGCAGCCCCGGGACTAGCGGGAGGGCCGGTGAGACCCAGTACTTC. Encoded protein: CASSPGTSGRAGETQYF.

The V call is TRBV18, the J call TRBJ1-1, with no clear D. Germline loops: CDR1 KGHSH, CDR2 LQKENI. V was trimmed by 0 bases and J by 7 bases, leaving 21 bases between them. This CDR3 spans 17 amino acids. CDR3: CASSPPVKNPEKGEAFF. CDR3 DNA: TGTGCCAGCTCACCACCGGTTAAAAACCCCGAAAAGGGTGAAGCTTTCTTT.

The rearrangement links TRBV9 to TRBJ2-5; 10 bases are a match to TRBD1. The CDR3 runs 13 residues. V dropped 7 bases and J dropped 5; count of bases not matched to a gene: 5. From germline, CDR1 is SGDLS and CDR2 YYNGEE. Written as DNA, the CDR3 is TGTGCCAGCCGAGGACAGGGGGAGGAGACCCAGTACTTC. Residues: CASRGQGEETQYF.

This CDR3 reads CASSLPNRVVSNQPQHF. CDR3 coding DNA: TGTGCCAGCAGTTTACCCAACAGGGTTGTAAGCAATCAGCCCCAGCATTTT. This chain links TRBV28 with TRBJ1-5; maybe TRBD1 (6 bases). The ends were cut back, 2 bases at V and 1 base at J, with 15 bases in the middle. Per the germline V gene, CDR1 is MDHEN and CDR2 is SYDVKM. This CDR3 spans 17 amino acids.

This clonotype was counted between two and nine times. The chain uses TRBV2 and TRBJ1-2, with D unresolved. CDR3 length equals 11 residues. Germline lookup yields CDR1 SNHLY and CDR2 FYNNEI. The V end lost 4 bases, the J end lost 4 bases, and 4 bases lay between the germline ends. The CDR3 DNA follows: TGTGCCAGCAGTGCGAGCTATGGCTACACCTTC. It codes for CASSASYGYTF. The whole variable domain, remainder taken from reference TRBV2 and TRBJ1-2, is EPEVTQTPSHQVTQMGQEVILRCVPISNHLYFYWYRQILGQKVEFLVSFYNNEISEKSEIFDDQFSVERPDGSNFTLKIRSTKLEDSAMYFCASSASYGYTFGSGTRLTVV.

This clonotype was detected only a few times. V and J are TRBV12-3 or TRBV12-4 and TRBJ2-1; 7 nucleotides align to TRBD2. V lost 7 bases, J lost 7 bases, and 4 bases stayed unmatched. The length of the CDR3 is 12 residues. The CDR3 region has the DNA TGTGCCAGCACCGGGACTATAAATGAGCAGTTCTTC. This sequence encodes CASTGTINEQFF.

In this sample, this clonotype turned up many times. J is TRBJ1-1 and V is TRBV28; D not certain. Looked up from germline, CDR1 is MDHEN and CDR2 is SYDVKM. The CDR3 sequence is 12 residues long. V lost 2 bases and J lost 0, with 1 base in between. The CDR3 region has the DNA TGTGCCAGCAGTTTACTGAACACTGAAGCTTTCTTT. Translating it yields CASSLLNTEAFF.

This clonotype has just a few counts. V and J are TRBV28 and TRBJ2-5, with a tentative D call TRBD1 (5 bases). The CDR3 extends over 13 amino acids. Deletions cut 6 bases from V and 1 base from J, with 9 bases between. Germline CDR1 reads MDHEN; CDR2 reads SYDVKM. The CDR3 DNA follows: TGTGCCAGCAGCAGACAGTTCCAAGAGACCCAGTACTTC. Protein sequence: CASSRQFQETQYF.

This clonotype has ten or more counts. The chain joins TRBV7-2 to TRBJ2-1; 12 nucleotides match TRBD2. CDR1 is SGHTA, CDR2 FQGNSA, per germline. The CDR3 runs 15 residues. The J segment lost 6 bases and the V segment lost 4 bases, leaving 4 bases of the junction unmatched. CDR3 sequence: CASSSSSGRANEQFF. In DNA form, the CDR3 reads TGTGCCAGCAGCTCCTCTAGCGGGAGGGCCAATGAGCAGTTCTTC.